This T cell receptor beta chain was sequenced for a study of response to subunit inactivated influenza vaccine. A single record per CDR3 protein comes from TCRdb applying MiXCR to the RT-PCR reads. This table holds roughly 700,000 distinct CDR3 sequences, about 14% found once. Study findings and constraints: Few additional T cells are recruited per seasonal influenza vaccination, authors suggested.

Details on this clonotype: Its cognate antigen is unknown.

Germline V gene sequence: CDR1 LNHDA, CDR2 SQIVND (reference sequence). This CDR3 spans 15 amino acids. The ends lost 4 bases at V and 1 base at J; junction bases unmatched: 3. The gene calls are TRBV19 and TRBJ1-5; 8 bases fit TRBD1. The sample in question was PBMCs from blood, obtained 14 days before vaccination. The sequence derives from a man aged 45-60 years who received an inactivated influenza vaccine. Here the CDR3 reads CASSTRQGSNQPQHF. The CDR3 DNA reads as TGTGCCAGTAGTACCAGACAGGGGAGCAATCAGCCCCAGCATTTT.